This T cell receptor beta chain was recorded in a study of Tregs in tolerant kidney transplant recipients. The CDR3 length is 14 residues. After removal of 7 bases from V and 0 bases from J, the junction contained 3 bases not matched to a gene. From germline, CDR1 is MNHEY and CDR2 SVGAGI. TCRdb keeps only in-frame clones here, not all; method: immunoSEQ multiplex PCR. Found here are tens of thousands of clones, approximately 88% of them singletons; the top ten hold around 0.4%. CD4+CD25+CD127- Tregs, CD4+CD25- non-Tregs, CD4 and CD8 cells were sorted. The specimen was CD4+ T cells from blood, collected before the transplant. The sequence was obtained from a human donor who received a combined kidney and bone marrow transplant. This chain uses TRBV6-5 with TRBJ2-4; 7 bases fit TRBD2. The CDR3 spells CASNPGGAKNIQYF. The CDR3 DNA reads TGTGCCAGCAACCCGGGGGGAGCCAAAAACATTCAGTACTTC.